This TCR beta chain was found in a study of cytomegalovirus exposure and HLA in healthy donors. About this clone itself: Its antigen remains unknown.

Germline CDR1 and CDR2: WSHSY and SAAADI. CDR3 length equals 18 residues. Trimming took 5 bases from V and 1 from J; bases not matched to a gene: 7. Study results and caveats: A few CMV-associated chains proved CMV antigen-specific in vitro.

Here immunoSEQ multiplex PCR was the method, and the copy in TCRdb shows in-frame clones only, minus some. The sample carries roughly 90,000 clones, around 93% recorded once. The chain joins TRBV10-2 to TRBJ2-4; 14 nucleotides agree with TRBD2. Input material: PBMCs. This receptor was identified in a woman aged 25-40 years in good health and CMV-seropositive. The CDR3 DNA follows: TGCGCCAGCAGTATGACTAGCGGGAGGGCCGAGGCCAAAAACATTCAGTACTTC. This sequence encodes CASSMTSGRAEAKNIQYF.